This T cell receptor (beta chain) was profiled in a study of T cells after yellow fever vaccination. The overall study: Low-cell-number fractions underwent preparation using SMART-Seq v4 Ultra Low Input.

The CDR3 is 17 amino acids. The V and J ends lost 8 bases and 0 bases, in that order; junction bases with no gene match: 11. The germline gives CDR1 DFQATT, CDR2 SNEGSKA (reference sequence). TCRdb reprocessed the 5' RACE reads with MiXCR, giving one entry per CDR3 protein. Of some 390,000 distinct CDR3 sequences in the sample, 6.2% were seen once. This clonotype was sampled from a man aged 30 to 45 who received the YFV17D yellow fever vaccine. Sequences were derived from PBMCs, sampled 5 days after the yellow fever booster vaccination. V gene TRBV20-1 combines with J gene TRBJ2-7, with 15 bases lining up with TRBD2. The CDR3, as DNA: TGCAGTTCCAGGACTAGCGGGAGGGCTTCGAGCTCCTACGAGCAGTACTTC. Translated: CSSRTSGRASSSYEQYF.